Listed below are T cell receptor beta chains from one sample, sequenced in a study of shared clonotypes between healthy human individuals. Some clones are missing from TCRdb's copy, which holds only in-frame ones; the method was immunoSEQ multiplex PCR. Of 2,500,000 or so clones in the sample, roughly 93% were seen once. Sample: naive CD4+ T cells from PBMCs. All receptors come from a man younger than 35 in good health. Some clones in this sample may be carry-over from other donors' samples. The CDR3 runs from the conserved cysteine through the conserved F or W. The order of the fields is V gene, J gene, D gene, clone size, CDR3 protein, CDR3 DNA. A D gene is named only where the DNA matches it firmly. The size entry is marked missing in some rows and otherwise reads once, few, many or a size class.

V gene: TRBV9
J gene: TRBJ2-3
D gene: TRBD2
clone size: -
CDR3 protein: CASSPRLAGNADTQYF
CDR3 DNA: TGTGCCAGCAGCCCCCGACTAGCGGGGAATGCGGATACGCAGTATTTT

V gene: TRBV10-3
J gene: TRBJ2-1
D gene: TRBD2
clone size: -
CDR3 protein: CAISPQSGRHNNEQFF
CDR3 DNA: TGTGCCATCAGTCCTCAAAGCGGGAGGCACAACAATGAGCAGTTCTTC

V gene: TRBV10-3
J gene: TRBJ1-2
D gene: TRBD1
clone size: -
CDR3 protein: CATHIPGQGGGYTF
CDR3 DNA: TGTGCCACCCATATTCCGGGACAGGGAGGTGGCTACACCTTC

V gene: TRBV10-1
J gene: TRBJ2-3
D gene: -
clone size: -
CDR3 protein: CASSQGRGSGSTDTQYF
CDR3 DNA: TGCGCCAGCAGCCAAGGAAGGGGGAGCGGGAGCACAGATACGCAGTATTTT

V gene: TRBV28
J gene: TRBJ1-2
D gene: TRBD1
clone size: once
CDR3 protein: CASRSTGVAGYTF
CDR3 DNA: TGTGCCAGCAGAAGTACAGGGGTGGCTGGCTACACCTTC

V gene: TRBV12-5
J gene: TRBJ2-2
D gene: TRBD2
clone size: -
CDR3 protein: CASGLAPQHSTPSGMNTGELFF
CDR3 DNA: TGTGCTAGTGGTTTGGCTCCTCAACACTCCACCCCTAGCGGGATGAACACCGGGGAGCTGTTTTTT

V gene: TRBV5-4
J gene: TRBJ2-3
D gene: TRBD1
clone size: -
CDR3 protein: CASSITGADTQYF
CDR3 DNA: TGTGCCAGCAGCATCACAGGGGCAGATACGCAGTATTTT

V gene: TRBV7-8
J gene: TRBJ1-3
D gene: TRBD1
clone size: -
CDR3 protein: CASSSPGQGRAFAGNTIYF
CDR3 DNA: TGTGCCAGCAGCTCCCCGGGACAGGGAAGAGCCTTCGCTGGAAACACCATATATTTT

V gene: TRBV4-1
J gene: TRBJ2-1
D gene: TRBD2
clone size: -
CDR3 protein: CASRRAGGPKHEQFF
CDR3 DNA: TGCGCCAGCCGCCGGGCGGGAGGGCCGAAGCACGAGCAGTTCTTC

V gene: TRBV28
J gene: TRBJ1-3
D gene: -
clone size: -
CDR3 protein: CASSTGLRNTIYF
CDR3 DNA: TGTGCCAGCAGCACAGGGCTTCGGAACACCATATATTTT

V gene: TRBV11-2
J gene: TRBJ1-2
D gene: -
clone size: -
CDR3 protein: CASSGAQEFYGYTF
CDR3 DNA: TGTGCCAGCAGCGGCGCACAAGAATTCTATGGCTACACCTTC

V gene: TRBV9
J gene: TRBJ2-7
D gene: TRBD1
clone size: -
CDR3 protein: CASSSQGTPGEQYF
CDR3 DNA: TGTGCCAGCAGCTCACAGGGGACCCCGGGCGAGCAGTACTTC

V gene: TRBV7-8
J gene: TRBJ1-5
D gene: TRBD1
clone size: -
CDR3 protein: CASSLGGQGAFGSQPQHF
CDR3 DNA: TGTGCCAGCAGCTTAGGGGGACAGGGGGCGTTCGGTAGTCAGCCCCAGCATTTT

V gene: TRBV25-1
J gene: TRBJ2-2
D gene: TRBD1
clone size: -
CDR3 protein: CASSDLTGRTGELFF
CDR3 DNA: TGTGCCAGCAGTGACCTGACAGGGCGCACCGGGGAGCTGTTTTTT

V gene: TRBV30
J gene: TRBJ1-2
D gene: -
clone size: -
CDR3 protein: CAWSGGVSYGYTF
CDR3 DNA: TGTGCCTGGAGTGGGGGGGTGAGCTATGGCTACACCTTC

V gene: TRBV6-1
J gene: TRBJ2-2
D gene: -
clone size: -
CDR3 protein: CASSDPSGRGFTGELFF
CDR3 DNA: TGTGCCAGCAGTGATCCCAGCGGGCGAGGTTTTACCGGGGAGCTGTTTTTT

V gene: TRBV7-6
J gene: TRBJ2-2
D gene: TRBD1
clone size: -
CDR3 protein: CASSFGRQGAGSTGELFF
CDR3 DNA: TGTGCCAGCAGCTTCGGGCGGCAGGGGGCAGGTAGCACCGGGGAGCTGTTTTTT

V gene: TRBV28
J gene: TRBJ1-3
D gene: -
clone size: -
CDR3 protein: CASSEPGSGNTIYF
CDR3 DNA: TGTGCCAGCAGTGAACCTGGCTCTGGAAACACCATATATTTT

V gene: TRBV28
J gene: TRBJ1-2
D gene: -
clone size: -
CDR3 protein: CASSLRGTANYGYTF
CDR3 DNA: TGTGCCAGCAGTCTTCGAGGGACGGCTAACTATGGCTACACCTTC

V gene: TRBV13
J gene: TRBJ2-5
D gene: TRBD2
clone size: once
CDR3 protein: CASSPRGGGQETQYF
CDR3 DNA: TGTGCCAGCAGCCCCCGGGGGGGAGGGCAAGAGACCCAGTACTTC

V gene: TRBV28
J gene: TRBJ2-5
D gene: TRBD1
clone size: -
CDR3 protein: CATRGPETQYF
CDR3 DNA: TGTGCCACCAGGGGGCCAGAGACCCAGTACTTC

V gene: TRBV2
J gene: TRBJ1-1
D gene: -
clone size: -
CDR3 protein: CASRVGLNTEAFF
CDR3 DNA: TGTGCCAGCAGGGTCGGACTGAACACTGAAGCTTTCTTT

V gene: TRBV7-9
J gene: TRBJ1-4
D gene: -
clone size: -
CDR3 protein: CASSLMRGRGEKLFF
CDR3 DNA: TGTGCCAGCAGCTTAATGAGGGGCCGCGGTGAAAAACTGTTTTTT

V gene: TRBV7-2
J gene: TRBJ2-7
D gene: -
clone size: once
CDR3 protein: CASSSLNRPTYEQYF
CDR3 DNA: TGTGCCAGCAGCTCTCTTAACAGGCCAACCTACGAGCAGTACTTC